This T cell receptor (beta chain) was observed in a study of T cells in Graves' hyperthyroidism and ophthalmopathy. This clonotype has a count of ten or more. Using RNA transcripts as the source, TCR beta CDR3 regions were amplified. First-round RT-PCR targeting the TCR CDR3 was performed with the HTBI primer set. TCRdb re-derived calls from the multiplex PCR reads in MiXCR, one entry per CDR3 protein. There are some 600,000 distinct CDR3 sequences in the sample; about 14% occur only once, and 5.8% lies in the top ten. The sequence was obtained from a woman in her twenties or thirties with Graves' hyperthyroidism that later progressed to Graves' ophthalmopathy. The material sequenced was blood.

The DNA for the CDR3 is TGTGCCAGCAGTTTCCGTCGGGAGCAGTACTTC. This gives the protein CASSFRREQYF. The chain combines TRBV12-3 or TRBV12-4 with TRBJ2-7; D not resolved. V lost 3 bases and J lost 7, with 7 bases in between. CDR3 length: 11 residues.